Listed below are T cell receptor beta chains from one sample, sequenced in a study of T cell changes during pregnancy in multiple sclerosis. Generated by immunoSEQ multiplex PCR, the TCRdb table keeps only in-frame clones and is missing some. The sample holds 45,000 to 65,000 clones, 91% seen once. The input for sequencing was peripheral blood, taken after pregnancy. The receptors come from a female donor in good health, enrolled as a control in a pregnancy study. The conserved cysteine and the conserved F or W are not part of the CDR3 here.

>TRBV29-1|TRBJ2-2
SVGTSGFANTGELF
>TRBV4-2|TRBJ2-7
ASSPRAGGLPYEQY
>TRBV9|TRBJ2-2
ASSARDREVTGELF
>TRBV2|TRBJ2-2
ASARYRDGELF
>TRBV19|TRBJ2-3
ASRNAGGGDTQY
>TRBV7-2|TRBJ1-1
ASTPDRGNTEAF
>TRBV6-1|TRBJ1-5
AGGGELYSNQPQH
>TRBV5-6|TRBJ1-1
ASSLARGGAKAF
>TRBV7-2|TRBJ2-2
ASSLAEQGRELF
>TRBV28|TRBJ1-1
ASSTIREAF
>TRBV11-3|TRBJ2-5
ASSPTTEEETQY
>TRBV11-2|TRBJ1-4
ASSLDREEKLF
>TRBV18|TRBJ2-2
ASSPGVETGELF
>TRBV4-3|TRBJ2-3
ASSQDPAGGPVADTQY
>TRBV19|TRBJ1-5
ASSTGGSNQPQH
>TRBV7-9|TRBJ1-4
ASSENRGSNEKLF
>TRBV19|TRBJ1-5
ASSMPGSNQPQH
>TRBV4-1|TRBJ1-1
ASSQDEAERRTEAF
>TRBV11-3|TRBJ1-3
ASSTGHGNTIY
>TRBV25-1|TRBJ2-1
ASSELVEDEQF
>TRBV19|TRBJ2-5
ASSMPRVRTQY
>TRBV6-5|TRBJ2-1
ASSYSGDSSYNEQF
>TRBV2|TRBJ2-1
ASSEARGTGGYEQF
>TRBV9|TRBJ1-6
ASSAGMGGNSPLH
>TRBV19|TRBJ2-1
ASSPGVPSYNEQF
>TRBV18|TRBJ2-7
ASSPLQGTSHEQY
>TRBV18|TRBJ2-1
ASSPTGGNNEQF
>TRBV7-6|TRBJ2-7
ASSRDSAEQY